Listed below are T cell receptor beta chains from one sample, sequenced in a study of beta chain features in type 1 diabetes. Profiled with immunoSEQ multiplex PCR; TCRdb holds only in-frame clones, not every one. The data hold roughly 170,000 clones, with 10% to 15% observed a single time. Source material: central memory CD4+ T cells from blood. The origin of the receptors is a woman aged 18-35 years in good health. Each CDR3 is given with its conserved first and last residue. The D gene is left open where the match is weak. Size values are once, few and many counts, or a class for expanded clones, and some rows have none.

abundance,d_gene,j_gene,v_gene,len,CDR3aa,CDR3nt
-,-,TRBJ1-5,TRBV2,14,CASSAGVGTQPQHF,TGTGCCAGCAGTGCGGGAGTCGGAACTCAGCCCCAGCATTTT
-,TRBD2,TRBJ2-7,TRBV5-4,16,CASSPERTSGPPEQYF,TGTGCCAGCAGCCCCGAACGGACTAGCGGGCCGCCCGAGCAGTACTTC
-,TRBD1,TRBJ2-5,TRBV5-1,16,CASSLTAGQGQETQYF,TGCGCCAGCAGCTTGACCGCCGGACAGGGCCAAGAGACCCAGTACTTC
-,-,TRBJ2-1,TRBV18,15,CASSLQGRNDNEQFF,TGTGCCAGCTCACTCCAGGGTAGGAACGACAATGAGCAGTTCTTC
few,TRBD2,TRBJ2-5,TRBV7-9,13,CASSLIAGETQYF,TGTGCCAGCAGCTTAATAGCGGGAGAGACCCAGTACTTC
-,-,TRBJ2-1,TRBV18,15,CASSRKTDYYNEQFF,TGTGCCAGCTCACGTAAAACAGACTACTACAATGAGCAGTTCTTC
many,TRBD1,TRBJ1-2,TRBV7-9,13,CASSPLDRGGYTF,TGTGCCAGCAGCCCACTCGACAGGGGTGGCTACACCTTC
-,TRBD1,TRBJ2-7,TRBV30,16,CAWSPLGGEVIYEQYF,TGTGCCTGGAGTCCCCTAGGGGGCGAAGTTATCTACGAGCAGTACTTC
-,TRBD1,TRBJ1-2,TRBV28,15,CASSLEDRGFYGYTF,TGTGCCAGCAGCCTCGAGGACAGGGGGTTCTATGGCTACACCTTC
-,TRBD1,TRBJ2-3,TRBV7-3,16,CASSLAPGQGADTQYF,TGTGCCAGCAGCTTAGCACCGGGACAGGGGGCAGATACGCAGTATTTT
-,-,TRBJ2-1,TRBV30,13,CAGGSRGWNEQFF,TGTGCCGGGGGGTCCCGGGGGTGGAATGAGCAGTTCTTC
few,TRBD2,TRBJ2-3,TRBV5-1,17,CASSWKGTSGSTDTQYF,TGCGCCAGCAGCTGGAAAGGGACTAGCGGGAGCACAGATACGCAGTATTTT
few,TRBD2,TRBJ2-1,TRBV28,13,CASLPGTSNEQFF,TGTGCCAGCTTACCGGGGACTAGCAATGAGCAGTTCTTC
-,-,TRBJ1-3,TRBV5-6,16,CASSLARVDGGNTIYF,TGTGCCAGCAGCTTGGCCAGGGTGGACGGGGGAAACACCATATATTTT
few,TRBD2,TRBJ2-2,TRBV9,16,CASTNMTSGSAGELFF,TGTGCCAGCACCAATATGACTAGCGGGTCTGCCGGGGAGCTGTTTTTT
-,TRBD1,TRBJ1-1,TRBV7-6,16,CASSLAVGQGNTEAFF,TGTGCCAGCAGCTTAGCAGTGGGACAGGGGAACACTGAAGCTTTCTTT
-,TRBD1,TRBJ2-3,TRBV10-3,14,CAISDRTGTDTQYF,TGTGCCATCAGTGACCGGACAGGGACAGATACGCAGTATTTT
-,TRBD2,TRBJ2-2,TRBV5-1,16,CASSFQREGRSGELFF,TGCGCCAGCAGCTTTCAGCGGGAGGGCCGATCCGGGGAGCTGTTTTTT
few,-,TRBJ2-2,TRBV29-1,14,CSVAWQGINGELFF,TGCAGCGTTGCCTGGCAGGGGATCAACGGGGAGCTGTTTTTT
few,TRBD2,TRBJ2-5,TRBV18,15,CASSPSSGMAETQYF,TGTGCCAGCTCACCTTCTAGCGGGATGGCAGAGACCCAGTACTTC
-,TRBD2,TRBJ2-5,TRBV5-4,16,CASSYVAGGPRETQYF,TGTGCCAGCAGCTACGTAGCGGGAGGGCCTAGGGAGACCCAGTACTTC
-,TRBD2,TRBJ2-1,TRBV28,15,CASSLRGGSYNEQFF,TGTGCCAGCAGTTTACGGGGGGGCAGCTACAATGAGCAGTTCTTC
few,-,TRBJ2-1,TRBV14,16,CASSQMSRAGYNEQFF,TGTGCCAGCAGCCAAATGTCGAGGGCGGGCTACAATGAGCAGTTCTTC
-,-,TRBJ2-1,TRBV10-1,14,CASSEGGGGYEQFF,TGCGCCAGCAGTGAAGGGGGAGGGGGGTATGAGCAGTTCTTC
many,-,TRBJ2-2,TRBV6-6,13,CASYPGSTGELFF,TGTGCCAGCTATCCCGGTAGCACCGGGGAGCTGTTTTTT
few,TRBD1,TRBJ2-3,TRBV2,16,CASSRPQGAEVNTQYF,TGTGCCAGCAGTAGACCACAGGGGGCCGAGGTAAATACGCAGTATTTT
few,-,TRBJ1-2,TRBV28,15,CASTLGGRVNYGYTF,TGTGCCAGCACCCTAGGCGGGAGAGTTAACTATGGCTACACCTTC
few,-,TRBJ2-2,TRBV29-1,14,CSGQGRANTGELFF,TGCAGCGGGCAGGGGAGAGCGAACACCGGGGAGCTGTTTTTT
few,TRBD1,TRBJ1-2,TRBV28,16,CASSGAGTGGEHGYTF,TGTGCCAGCAGCGGCGCCGGGACAGGGGGCGAGCATGGCTACACCTTC
-,-,TRBJ2-2,TRBV2,13,CASNRRAAGELFF,TGTGCCAGCAATCGAAGAGCGGCCGGGGAGCTGTTTTTT
-,TRBD2,TRBJ2-7,TRBV18,15,CASSPRLAGTYEQYF,TGTGCCAGCTCACCACGACTAGCGGGGACTTACGAGCAGTACTTC
-,TRBD2,TRBJ2-7,TRBV5-1,17,CASSSGGPGGPRYEQYF,TGCGCCAGCAGCTCGGGAGGGCCGGGAGGCCCGAGGTACGAGCAGTACTTC
few,-,TRBJ2-5,TRBV7-9,13,CASSLVIGETQYF,TGTGCCAGCAGCTTAGTAATCGGGGAGACCCAGTACTTC
-,TRBD1,TRBJ2-3,TRBV23-1,16,CASSHHGQVATDTQYF,TGCGCCAGCAGTCATCACGGACAGGTCGCCACAGATACGCAGTATTTT
few,TRBD1,TRBJ1-5,TRBV7-2,17,CASSHRPGTGGNQPQHF,TGTGCCAGCAGCCACCGACCCGGGACAGGGGGCAATCAGCCCCAGCATTTT
-,TRBD1,TRBJ2-6,TRBV5-8,16,CASSPHRGSGANVLTF,TGTGCCAGCAGCCCCCACAGGGGATCTGGGGCCAACGTCCTGACTTTC
-,TRBD1,TRBJ2-1,TRBV7-9,15,CASSFGGQGLNEQFF,TGTGCCAGCAGCTTTGGAGGACAGGGTCTCAATGAGCAGTTCTTC
few,-,TRBJ2-1,TRBV2,15,CASSEVQGRYNEQFF,TGTGCCAGCAGTGAGGTACAGGGGAGGTACAATGAGCAGTTCTTC
few,-,TRBJ2-2,TRBV5-4,16,CASSLGAGIGTGELFF,TGTGCCAGCAGCTTGGGGGCAGGGATTGGCACCGGGGAGCTGTTTTTT
-,TRBD1,TRBJ2-5,TRBV7-2,14,CASSSAQGQETQYF,TGTGCCAGCAGCTCCGCACAGGGGCAAGAGACCCAGTACTTC
-,TRBD2,TRBJ2-1,TRBV11-1,15,CASSARLAGDNEQFF,TGTGCCAGCAGCGCCCGACTAGCGGGAGACAATGAGCAGTTCTTC
-,-,TRBJ2-2,TRBV6-1,12,CASREWTGELFF,TGTGCCAGCCGAGAATGGACCGGGGAGCTGTTTTTT
once,-,TRBJ2-2,TRBV18,13,CASSPPVSGELFF,TGTGCCAGCTCACCACCCGTGTCCGGGGAGCTGTTTTTT
few,TRBD1,TRBJ1-5,TRBV5-1,16,CASSLGGQDSNQPQHF,TGCGCCAGCAGCTTAGGGGGACAGGATAGCAATCAGCCCCAGCATTTT
-,TRBD1,TRBJ1-2,TRBV29-1,14,CSVSGQGSFYGYTF,TGCAGCGTTTCCGGACAGGGGAGCTTCTATGGCTACACCTTC
-,-,TRBJ2-7,TRBV7-8,14,CASSLVAGSHEQYF,TGTGCCAGCAGCTTAGTGGCAGGGTCCCACGAGCAGTACTTC
few,-,TRBJ2-3,TRBV15,16,CATSRGDSVGGDTQYF,TGTGCCACCAGCAGAGGGGACTCAGTCGGTGGAGATACGCAGTATTTT
-,TRBD1,TRBJ2-2,TRBV30,14,CAWSLTGSDGELFF,TGTGCCTGGAGCCTGACAGGGTCGGACGGGGAGCTGTTTTTT
few,-,TRBJ2-7,TRBV21-1,14,CASSRGLAVYEQYF,TGTGCCAGCAGCAGGGGACTAGCGGTCTACGAGCAGTACTTC
-,-,TRBJ2-3,TRBV5-1,14,CAWRGGPETDTQYF,TGCGCCTGGCGGGGCGGACCCGAAACAGATACGCAGTATTTT